The 7 T cell receptor beta chains reported below all come from one sample, sequenced in a study of molecular identifiers for immune sequencing clone quantification. TCRdb reprocessed the PCR reads with MiXCR, giving one entry per CDR3 protein. Of about 36,000 distinct CDR3 sequences listed, around 18% are singletons. The sequencing input was naive CD8+ T cells from blood, with Jurkat cell RNA spiked in. This sample's subset: FACS-sorted CD8+CD4-CCR7+CD45RA+ naive T cells. Source of these receptors: a human donor in good health. Some libraries in this study had Jurkat cell RNA spiked in.

This clonotype is deemed large. A junction boundary mismatches the germline segment, possibly from a read error. This chain uses TRBV10-1 with TRBJ2-1; D remains ambiguous. The V gene's germline CDR1 is WNHNN and CDR2 SYGVQD (reference sequence). There are 14 residues in the CDR3. The CDR3 loop is CASREAWSYNEQFF. CDR3 in DNA: TGCGCCAGCCGTGAGGCATGGAGCTACAATGAGCAGTTCTTC.

This clonotype was detected a few times. The genes are TRBV19 and TRBJ2-3; TRBD2 might be the D (6 bases). V lost 2 bases and J 6 bases, leaving 15 bases between the germline ends. Germline V gene data show CDR1 as LNHDA and CDR2 as SQIVND (reference sequence). The CDR3 is 15 amino acids. The CDR3 sequence: CASSIWRGSGDTQYF. As DNA, the CDR3 is TGTGCCAGTAGTATATGGCGGGGAAGCGGGGATACGCAGTATTTT.

Many counts were recorded for this clonotype. The rearrangement joins TRBV3-1 to TRBJ1-5; possible D gene TRBD1, 6 bases. V was clipped by 3 bases and J by 6 bases, with 15 bases between them. The CDR3 contains 15 residues. The V gene's germline CDR1 is LGHDT and CDR2 YNNKEL (reference sequence). The CDR3 here is CASSQGAISGQPQHF. In DNA form, the CDR3 reads TGTGCCAGCAGCCAGGGGGCGATAAGTGGTCAGCCCCAGCATTTT.

This chain links TRBV9 with TRBJ1-2; 7 nucleotides align to TRBD1. Germline V gene lookup returns CDR1 SGDLS and CDR2 YYNGEE. This CDR3 spans 14 amino acids. The V segment lost 3 bases and the J segment 4 bases; nucleotides outside the gene matches: 6. CDR3 DNA sequence: TGTGCCAGCAGCGCGCCGGGACAGATCTATGGCTACACCTTC. Translating gives CASSAPGQIYGYTF.

A remark on this clonotype: With a much larger clone just one base away, this may be a read error. The chain is built from TRBV9 and TRBJ2-1, with 11 bases identical to TRBD2. The CDR3 loop spans 15 amino acids. The trim removed 3 bases at V and 11 bases at J, leaving 10 bases unmatched. Germline CDR1 is SGDLS and CDR2 is YYNGEE. The CDR3 is CASSDSGRARYKQFF. CDR3 bases: TGTGCCAGCAGCGATAGCGGGAGGGCCAGGTATAAGCAGTTCTTC.

This clonotype has ten or more counts. DNA for the CDR3: TGTGCCAGCAGCCTACGACCCCTGACTAGCGGGAGTCGAAACGAGCAGTACTTC. This translates into CASSLRPLTSGSRNEQYF. The chain combines TRBV7-2 with TRBJ2-7; 12 bases agree with TRBD2. The length of the CDR3 is 18 residues. The germline V gene has CDR1 SGHTA and CDR2 FQGNSA. Trimming took 5 bases from V and 5 from J; bases not matched to a gene: 16.

Comment on this clonotype: This clone may be a read error of a much larger clone one base away. This chain links TRBV5-1 with TRBJ2-2; D might be TRBD1 (5 bases). The CDR3 is 13 amino acids. Per germline, CDR1 SGHRS and CDR2 YFSETQ. V lost 2 bases and J 6 bases, leaving 8 bases between the germline ends. The chain's CDR3 is CASSFGAPGELFF. In DNA, the CDR3 is TGCGCCAGCAGCTTTGGGGCCCCCGGGGAGCTGTTTTTT.